The clone carrying this T cell receptor (beta chain) has a count of ten or more. What it binds is unknown. The data were obtained in a study of blood T cells in healthy people across ages. Combining a sample-barcoded 5' primer with a J-beta primer mix, a second PCR ran for roughly 6 to 11 cycles. One entry per CDR3 protein, called by TCRdb with MiXCR from the 5' RACE reads. Among hundreds of thousands of distinct CDR3 sequences listed, about 34% were seen once. The CDR3 has 12 residues. Germline V lookup: CDR1 SGHNT, CDR2 YENEEA. Trimming cost V 5 bases and J 0 bases, with 3 bases left between them. Study-level points and caveats: CMV status of donors was unknown, possibly confounding expanded clonotype changes.

Sequencing was carried out using blood. This receptor was obtained from a man younger than 35 in good health. The chain uses TRBV11-3 and TRBJ2-3; the D is unclear. CDR3 sequence reads: CASSHSTDTQYF. CDR3 nucleotides: TGTGCCAGCAGCCATAGCACAGATACGCAGTATTTT.